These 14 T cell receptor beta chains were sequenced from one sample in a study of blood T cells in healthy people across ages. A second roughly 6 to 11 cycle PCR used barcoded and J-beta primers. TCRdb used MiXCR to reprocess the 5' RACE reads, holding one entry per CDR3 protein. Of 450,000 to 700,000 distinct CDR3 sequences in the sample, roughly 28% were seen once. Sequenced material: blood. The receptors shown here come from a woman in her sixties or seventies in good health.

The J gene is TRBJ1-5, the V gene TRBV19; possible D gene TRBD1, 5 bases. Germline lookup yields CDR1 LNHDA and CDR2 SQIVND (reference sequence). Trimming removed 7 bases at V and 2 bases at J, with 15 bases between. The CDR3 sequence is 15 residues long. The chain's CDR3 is CASTSVGEGNQPQHF. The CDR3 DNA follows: TGTGCCAGTACCTCGGTGGGGGAGGGCAATCAGCCCCAGCATTTT.

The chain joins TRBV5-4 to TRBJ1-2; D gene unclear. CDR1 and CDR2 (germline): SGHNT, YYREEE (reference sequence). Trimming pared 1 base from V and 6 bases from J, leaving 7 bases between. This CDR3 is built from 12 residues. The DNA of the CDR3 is TGTGCCAGCAGCTTGAGAAGGGATGGCTACACCTTC. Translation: CASSLRRDGYTF.

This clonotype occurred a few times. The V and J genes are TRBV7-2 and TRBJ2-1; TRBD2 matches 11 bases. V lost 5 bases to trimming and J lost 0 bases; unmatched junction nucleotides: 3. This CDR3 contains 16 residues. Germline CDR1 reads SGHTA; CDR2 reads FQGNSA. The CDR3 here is CASSHSGGVSYNEQFF. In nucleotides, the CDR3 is TGTGCCAGCAGCCATAGCGGGGGGGTCTCCTACAATGAGCAGTTCTTC.

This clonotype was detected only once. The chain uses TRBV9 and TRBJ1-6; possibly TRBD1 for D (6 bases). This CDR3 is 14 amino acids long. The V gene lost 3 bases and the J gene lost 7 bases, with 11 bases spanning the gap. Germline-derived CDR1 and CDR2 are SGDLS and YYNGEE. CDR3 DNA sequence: TGTGCCAGCAGCGAATACAGGGAAAATTCACCCCTCCACTTT. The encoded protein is CASSEYRENSPLHF.

CDR3 residues: CASSSDADTQYF. The CDR3 DNA follows: TGTGCCAGCAGCTCCGACGCGGATACGCAGTATTTT. The V call is TRBV11-1, the J call TRBJ2-3; no reliable D call. Deletions cut 4 bases from V and 6 bases from J, with 8 bases between. The CDR3 has 12 residues. CDR1 and CDR2 (germline): SGHAT, FQDESV (reference sequence). The full variable domain, completed using reference TRBV11-1 and TRBJ2-3, is EAEVAQSPRYKITEKSQAVAFWCDPISGHATLYWYRQILGQGPELLVQFQDESVVDDSQLPKDRFSAERLKGVDSTLKIQPAELGDSAMYLCASSSDADTQYFGPGTRLTVL.

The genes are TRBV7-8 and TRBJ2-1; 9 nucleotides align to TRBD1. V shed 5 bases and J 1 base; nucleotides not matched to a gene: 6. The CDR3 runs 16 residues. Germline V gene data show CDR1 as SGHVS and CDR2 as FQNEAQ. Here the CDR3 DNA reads TGTGCCAGCAGCCACTGGACAGGGGATTCCTACAATGAGCAGTTCTTC. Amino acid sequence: CASSHWTGDSYNEQFF.

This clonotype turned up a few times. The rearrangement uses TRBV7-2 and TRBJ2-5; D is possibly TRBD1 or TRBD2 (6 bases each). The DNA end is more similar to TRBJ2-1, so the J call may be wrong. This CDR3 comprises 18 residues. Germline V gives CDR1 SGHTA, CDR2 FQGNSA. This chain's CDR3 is CASSLLLGGSKFKYEQFF. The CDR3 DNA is TGTGCCAGCAGCTTACTCCTGGGGGGCAGTAAGTTTAAGTATGAGCAGTTCTTC.

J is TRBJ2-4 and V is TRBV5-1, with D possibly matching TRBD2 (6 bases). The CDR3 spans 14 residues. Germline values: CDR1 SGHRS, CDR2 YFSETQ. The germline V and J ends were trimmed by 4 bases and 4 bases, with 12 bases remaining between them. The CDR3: CASSEGGRKNIQYF. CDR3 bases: TGCGCCAGCAGCGAAGGAGGGAGGAAAAACATTCAGTACTTC.

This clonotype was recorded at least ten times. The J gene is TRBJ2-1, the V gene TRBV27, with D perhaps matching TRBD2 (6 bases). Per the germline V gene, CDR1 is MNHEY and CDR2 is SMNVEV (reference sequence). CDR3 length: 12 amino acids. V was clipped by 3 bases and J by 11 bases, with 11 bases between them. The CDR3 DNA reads TGTGCCAGCAGTTTGGGACTTGGTCAGCAGTTCTTC. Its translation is CASSLGLGQQFF.

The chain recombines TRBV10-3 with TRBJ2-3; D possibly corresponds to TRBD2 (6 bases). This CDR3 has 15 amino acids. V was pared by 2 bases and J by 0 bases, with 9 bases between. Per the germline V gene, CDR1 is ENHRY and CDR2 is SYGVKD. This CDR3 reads CAISEGGKSTDTQYF. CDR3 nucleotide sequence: TGTGCCATCAGTGAGGGGGGGAAGAGCACAGATACGCAGTATTTT.

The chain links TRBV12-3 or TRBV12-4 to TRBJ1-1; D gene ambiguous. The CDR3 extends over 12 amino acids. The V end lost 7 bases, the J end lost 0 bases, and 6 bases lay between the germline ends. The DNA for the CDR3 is TGTGCCAGCATGTTTGTGAACACTGAAGCTTTCTTT. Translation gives CASMFVNTEAFF.

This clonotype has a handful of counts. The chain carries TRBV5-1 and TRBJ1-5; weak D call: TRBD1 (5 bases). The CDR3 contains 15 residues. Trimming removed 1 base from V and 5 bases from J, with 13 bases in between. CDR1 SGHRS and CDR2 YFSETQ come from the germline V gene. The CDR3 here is CASSLTGEEYQPQHF. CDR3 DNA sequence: TGCGCCAGCAGCTTGACAGGAGAAGAATATCAGCCCCAGCATTTT.

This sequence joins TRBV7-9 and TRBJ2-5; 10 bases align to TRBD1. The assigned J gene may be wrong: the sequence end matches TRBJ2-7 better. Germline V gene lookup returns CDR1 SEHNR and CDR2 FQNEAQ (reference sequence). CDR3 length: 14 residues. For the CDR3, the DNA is TGTGCCAGCAGCCGGGACAGGGGCCTCTACGAGCAGTACTTC. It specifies CASSRDRGLYEQYF.

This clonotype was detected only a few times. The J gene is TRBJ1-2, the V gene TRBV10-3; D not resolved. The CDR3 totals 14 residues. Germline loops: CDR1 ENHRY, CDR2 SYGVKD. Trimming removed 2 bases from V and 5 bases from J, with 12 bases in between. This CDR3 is CAISETRTDYGYTF. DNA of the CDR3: TGTGCCATCAGTGAGACGCGGACGGATTATGGCTACACCTTC.